One T cell receptor (beta chain) is described in this entry. Its antigen is unidentified. These data are taken from a study of lymphopenia after photon versus proton radiotherapy. Study results and caveats: After lymphocyte nadir, photon-treated repertoires showed oligoclonal expansion, especially CD8+ Temra. Authors raise, but do not show, better survival with proton therapy.

The repertoire was sequenced with immunoSEQ multiplex PCR; TCRdb's copy has only in-frame clones and lacks some. Altogether about 7,500 clones are present, more than 85% being singletons, with the ten largest covering 2.5% to 3.5%. Germline V gene lookup returns CDR1 MNHNS and CDR2 SASEGT. CDR3 length equals 11 residues. This TCR came from a woman aged 70-85 years with pancreatic cancer. Here the sequenced sample was peripheral blood, taken from a patient treated with photon-based radiotherapy. The chain recombines TRBV6-1 with TRBJ2-5; D gene unclear. The J call may be faulty, since TRBJ2-7 better matches the DNA end. CDR3 amino acids: CASSDLLEQYF. The DNA of the CDR3 is TGTGCCAGCAGTGACCTCCTCGAGCAGTACTTC.